This entry is about one T cell receptor (beta chain). Source study methods: Nucleated cell counts were estimated from reference gene primer amplification. Profiling relied on immunoSEQ multiplex PCR, and the TCRdb table lists in-frame clones only, not all of them. V, J and clone size are those of that table, while D and trimming were read from the DNA. The data hold fewer than 90,000 clones, with around four fifths observed a single time. These data belong to a study of blood T cell repertoires in COVID-19. Overall study context: Researchers got acute and convalescent COVID-19 samples from the United States, Italy and Spain. In each case, the material was cDNA or gDNA derived from T cells, B-cell-depleted T cells, or PBMCs.

Germline assignment: CDR1 SQVTM and CDR2 ANQGSEA. Deletions cut 4 bases from V and 0 bases from J, with 7 bases between. The CDR3 has 12 residues. The chain recombines TRBV29-1 with TRBJ2-7; D might be TRBD1 (6 bases). Material for sequencing was peripheral blood. This clonotype was sampled from a human donor in a cohort sampled during active COVID-19. The CDR3 DNA reads as TGCAGCGTTGTGGACAGCTCCTACGAGCAGTACTTC. Its protein is CSVVDSSYEQYF.